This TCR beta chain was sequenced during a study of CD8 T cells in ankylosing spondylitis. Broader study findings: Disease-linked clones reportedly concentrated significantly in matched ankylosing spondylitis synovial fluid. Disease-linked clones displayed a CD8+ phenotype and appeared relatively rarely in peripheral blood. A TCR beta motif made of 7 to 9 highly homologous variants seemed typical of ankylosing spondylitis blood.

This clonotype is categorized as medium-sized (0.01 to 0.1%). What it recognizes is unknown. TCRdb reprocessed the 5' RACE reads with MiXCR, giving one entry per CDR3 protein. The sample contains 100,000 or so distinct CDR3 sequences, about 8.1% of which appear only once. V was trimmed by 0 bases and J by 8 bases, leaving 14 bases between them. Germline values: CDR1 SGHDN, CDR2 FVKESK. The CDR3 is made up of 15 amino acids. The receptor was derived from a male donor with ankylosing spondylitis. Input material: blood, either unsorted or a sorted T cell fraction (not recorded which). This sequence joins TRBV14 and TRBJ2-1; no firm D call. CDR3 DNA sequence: TGTGCCAGCAGCCAAGACATGACTCTGGGTGATGAGCAGTTCTTC. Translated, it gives CASSQDMTLGDEQFF.